The 5 T cell receptor beta chains given below trace back to one sample, sequenced in a study of shared clonotypes between healthy human individuals. Measured with immunoSEQ multiplex PCR; TCRdb has only the in-frame clones, and not every one. The data hold about 1.5 million clones, with 98% observed a single time. The sequencing sample was made of naive CD4+ T cells sorted from blood. As for subset: CD45RA+ positively selected. The receptor source for this set is a man under 40 in good health.

V and J are TRBV27 and TRBJ2-7; no reliable D call. Per germline, CDR1 MNHEY and CDR2 SMNVEV (reference sequence). The CDR3 runs to 14 residues. V lost 6 bases and J lost 1, with 13 bases in between. The CDR3 is CASRPPTPSYEQYF. CDR3 in DNA: TGTGCCAGCAGACCCCCGACGCCATCCTACGAGCAGTACTTC.

This clone was detected only a few times. The V gene is TRBV9, the J gene TRBJ2-7; D is undetermined. Per germline, CDR1 SGDLS and CDR2 YYNGEE. V dropped 1 base and J dropped 0 bases, with 11 bases sitting between them. There are 15 residues in the CDR3. The DNA of the CDR3 is TGTGCCAGCAGCGTATATGCAGGATCCTCCTACGAGCAGTACTTC. It encodes CASSVYAGSSYEQYF. The whole variable domain, remainder taken from reference TRBV9 and TRBJ2-7, is DSGVTQTPKHLITATGQRVTLRCSPRSGDLSVYWYQQSLDQGLQFLIQYYNGEERAKGNILERFSAQQFPDLHSELNLSSLELGDSALYFCASSVYAGSSYEQYFGPGTRLTVT.

This chain joins TRBV9 and TRBJ2-3, with D uncertain. The germline CDR1 and CDR2 sequences are SGDLS and YYNGEE. The V and J ends lost 5 bases and 2 bases respectively, with 6 bases between them. This CDR3 is built from 12 residues. The CDR3 reads CASRGNTDTQYF. CDR3 nucleotides: TGTGCCAGCAGGGGGAACACAGATACGCAGTATTTT.

V gene TRBV2 combines with J gene TRBJ2-3; D gene ambiguous. Germline V gene sequence: CDR1 SNHLY, CDR2 FYNNEI. V lost 7 bases to trimming and J lost 11 bases, with 19 bases between them. This CDR3 contains 13 residues. CDR3 nucleotide sequence: TGTGCCAGCACCCTCCTATATGCATTTTGGCAGTATTTT. This translates into CASTLLYAFWQYF.

The chain uses TRBV5-1 and TRBJ1-1; 11 bases agree with TRBD1. V lost 6 bases to trimming and J lost 4 bases; unmatched junction nucleotides: 5. The V gene's germline CDR1 is SGHRS and CDR2 YFSETQ. CDR3 size: 14 residues. DNA of the CDR3: TGCGCCAGCATCCCGGGGACAGGGGGCACTGAAGCTTTCTTT. It is translated as CASIPGTGGTEAFF. Using reference TRBV5-1 and TRBJ1-1 for the parts outside the CDR3, the full variable domain is KAGVTQTPRYLIKTRGQQVTLSCSPISGHRSVSWYQQTPGQGLQFLFEYFSETQRNKGNFPGRFSGRQFSNSRSEMNVSTLELGDSALYLCASIPGTGGTEAFFGQGTRLTVV.